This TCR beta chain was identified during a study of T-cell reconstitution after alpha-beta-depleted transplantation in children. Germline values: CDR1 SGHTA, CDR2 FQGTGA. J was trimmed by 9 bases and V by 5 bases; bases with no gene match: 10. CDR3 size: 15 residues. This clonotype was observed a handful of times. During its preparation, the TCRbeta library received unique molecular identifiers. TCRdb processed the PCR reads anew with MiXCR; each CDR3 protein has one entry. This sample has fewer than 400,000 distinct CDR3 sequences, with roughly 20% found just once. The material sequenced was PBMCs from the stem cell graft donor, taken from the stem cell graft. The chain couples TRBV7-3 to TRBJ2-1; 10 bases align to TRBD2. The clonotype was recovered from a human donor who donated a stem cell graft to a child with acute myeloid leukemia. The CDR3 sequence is CASSPSGRNGGEQFF. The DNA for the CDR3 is TGTGCCAGCAGCCCTAGCGGGAGAAACGGCGGTGAGCAGTTCTTC.